These 27 T cell receptor beta chains share one sample of origin, sequenced in a study of patients and donors after allogeneic stem cell transplantation. Using its own MiXCR run on the RT-PCR reads, TCRdb lists one record per CDR3 protein. The data hold 800,000 to 1,000,000 distinct CDR3 sequences, with over 15% observed a single time. Sequenced input: blood, either unsorted or a sorted T cell fraction (not recorded which). All receptors derive from a human donor who was either an allogeneic HSCT recipient or a stem cell or donor lymphocyte infusion donor (not recorded which). It is not recorded whose cells these are; they may come from a transplant donor.

This clonotype was counted at least ten times. The rearrangement joins TRBV7-6 to TRBJ2-2; TRBD1 might be the D (5 bases). This CDR3 region has 15 residues. Trimming took off 2 bases at V and 2 bases at J, with 9 bases between the two ends. The V gene's germline CDR1 is SGHVS and CDR2 FNYEAQ. CDR3 amino acids: CASSLFTGNTGELFF. CDR3 DNA sequence: TGTGCCAGCAGCTTATTTACAGGCAACACCGGGGAGCTGTTTTTT.

The rearrangement links TRBV6-5 to TRBJ1-4; D is possibly TRBD1 (6 bases). V lost 4 bases and J 15 bases, leaving 12 bases between the germline ends. The CDR3 is made up of 11 amino acids. Germline assignment: CDR1 MNHEY and CDR2 SVGAGI. The DNA for the CDR3 is TGTGCCAGCAGTTCCGGGACATCGTTGTTTTTT. This encodes CASSSGTSLFF.

There are a few counts of this clonotype. The chain combines TRBV4-1 with TRBJ1-1; D unresolved. The CDR3 extends over 15 amino acids. Per germline, CDR1 MGHRA and CDR2 YSYEKL. V was shortened by 1 base and J by 1 base, with 10 bases between the two germline ends. The CDR3 loop is CASSQVNPRNTEAFF. The CDR3 nucleotides read TGCGCCAGCAGCCAAGTAAATCCCAGGAACACTGAAGCTTTCTTT.

In this sample, this clonotype turned up a few times. V usage is TRBV7-8 and J usage is TRBJ1-1; 8 nucleotides line up with TRBD1. The CDR3 sequence is 14 residues long. V shed 5 bases and J 7 bases; nucleotides not matched to a gene: 9. Germline CDR1 reads SGHVS; CDR2 reads FQNEAQ. As DNA, the CDR3 is TGTGCCAGCAGCGCGGACAGGGTAGGCGGTGAAGCTTTCTTT. Translating it yields CASSADRVGGEAFF.

The chain uses TRBV5-1 and TRBJ2-3, with a weak D call TRBD2 (6 bases). CDR3 size: 15 residues. Trimming took off 0 bases at V and 4 bases at J, with 12 bases between the two ends. The germline V gene has CDR1 SGHRS and CDR2 YFSETQ. In nucleotides, the CDR3 is TGCGCCAGCAGCTTGGGACAGATAGCGGCAGATACGCAGTATTTT. It specifies CASSLGQIAADTQYF.

V gene TRBV12-3 or TRBV12-4 combines with J gene TRBJ1-1, with TRBD1 identical over 7 bases. The length of the CDR3 is 12 residues. Losses at the gene ends were 8 bases for V and 11 bases for J; bases not matched to a gene: 11. The chain's CDR3 is CASVEGATGAFF. The CDR3 DNA reads TGTGCCAGCGTAGAGGGGGCGACCGGGGCTTTCTTT.

This clonotype came up a few times. V usage is TRBV12-3 or TRBV12-4 and J usage is TRBJ2-2; D is unresolved. This CDR3 region has 15 residues. V was trimmed by 3 bases and J by 4 bases, leaving 12 bases between them. The CDR3 DNA is TGTGCCAGCAGTTTCGGTCAGAAGTTCACCGGGGAGCTGTTTTTT. Its translation is CASSFGQKFTGELFF.

This clonotype was found a few times. The V and J genes are TRBV12-3 or TRBV12-4 and TRBJ2-7; TRBD2 aligns across 15 bases. The CDR3 length is 20 residues. The V gene end was trimmed by 0 bases and the J gene end by 5 bases; junction bases not matched to a gene: 14. DNA of the CDR3: TGTGCCAGCAGTTTAGCCCCGGGACTAGCGGGAGGTAGGGCGGAAGACGAGCAGTACTTC. Translated: CASSLAPGLAGGRAEDEQYF.

Written as DNA, the CDR3 is TGTGCCAGCAGCTTAGAAGGCAGGGTGGCGAAAGAGACCCAGTACTTC. Its translation: CASSLEGRVAKETQYF. The V gene is TRBV7-2, the J gene TRBJ2-5; weak D call: TRBD1 (5 bases). Germline CDR1 is SGHTA and CDR2 is FQGNSA. V lost 1 base, J lost 3 bases, and 15 bases lay in between. The CDR3 is 16 residues long.

The chain uses TRBV29-1 and TRBJ1-2; 8 nucleotides align to TRBD1. Germline CDR1 reads SQVTM; CDR2 reads ANQGSEA. This CDR3 spans 14 amino acids. The trim removed 5 bases at V and 3 bases at J, leaving 8 bases unmatched. This CDR3 is CSVRGLTGDYGYTF. The CDR3 region has the DNA TGCAGCGTTAGAGGGCTGACAGGGGACTATGGCTACACCTTC.

The V call is TRBV29-1, the J call TRBJ2-1, with a possible D match to TRBD2 (7 bases). Trimming took 2 bases from V and 9 from J, leaving 14 bases between them. CDR1 and CDR2 from the germline V gene are SQVTM and ANQGSEA. The CDR3 has 13 amino acids. CDR3 DNA sequence: TGCAGCGTTGAACCGGGCGGGGGCGTTGAGCAGTTCTTC. Residues: CSVEPGGGVEQFF.

This chain connects TRBV4-2 to TRBJ2-3; D is uncertain. The CDR3 loop spans 16 amino acids. CDR1 LGHNA and CDR2 YNFKEQ come from the germline V gene. V was pared by 0 bases and J by 0 bases, with 10 bases between. The CDR3 spells CASSQDGRPSTDTQYF. The CDR3, as DNA: TGTGCCAGCAGCCAAGACGGACGGCCTAGCACAGATACGCAGTATTTT.

In this sample, this clonotype turned up a few times. V is TRBV9 and J is TRBJ2-3; the match to TRBD2 covers 14 bases. Germline loops: CDR1 SGDLS, CDR2 YYNGEE. The CDR3 runs to 18 residues. V dropped 4 bases and J dropped 3; count of bases not matched to a gene: 10. The CDR3 DNA sequence: TGTGCCAGCAGCCCCCGACTAGCGGGAGGGGGAAGGACAGATACGCAGTATTTT. Translated: CASSPRLAGGGRTDTQYF.

This clonotype was counted only a few times. The J gene is TRBJ1-1, the V gene TRBV19, with TRBD1 as a possible D gene (5 bases). There are 13 residues in the CDR3. Germline-derived CDR1 and CDR2 are LNHDA and SQIVND (reference sequence). V lost 7 bases and J lost 5, with 14 bases in between. In DNA, the CDR3 is TGTGCCAGTAAGAGGGACGGGGAGACTGAAGCTTTCTTT. Protein sequence: CASKRDGETEAFF.

Written as DNA, the CDR3 is TGCGCCAGCAGCCCCGTCGAAATTCCGAGCCATGGCTACACCTTC. Translated: CASSPVEIPSHGYTF. This chain links TRBV5-1 with TRBJ1-2, with D hard to call. This CDR3 is built from 15 residues. Germline CDR1 is SGHRS and CDR2 is YFSETQ. V dropped 4 bases and J dropped 6 bases, with 19 bases sitting between them.

The chain recombines TRBV7-8 with TRBJ2-1; 8 bases are a match to TRBD2. The CDR3 is 13 amino acids. Germline V gene data show CDR1 as SGHVS and CDR2 as FQNEAQ. Losses at the gene ends were 4 bases for V and 8 bases for J; bases not matched to a gene: 4. CDR3 in DNA: TGTGCCAGCAGCTCTGCGACTAGCGATGAGCAGTTCTTC. It translates to CASSSATSDEQFF.

In its sample, this clonotype was seen a few times. V and J are TRBV6-6 and TRBJ1-5, with D unclear. The V and J ends lost 5 bases and 7 bases respectively, with 12 bases between them. CDR1 and CDR2 (germline): MNHNY, SVGAGI (reference sequence). The CDR3 has 13 amino acids. The CDR3: CASSTETNQPQHF. Here the CDR3 DNA reads TGTGCCAGCAGTACCGAGACGAACCAGCCCCAGCATTTT.

This clonotype was detected only a few times. V usage is TRBV5-1 and J usage is TRBJ2-1, with D perhaps assigned TRBD1 or TRBD2 (5 bases each). V lost 0 bases, J lost 8 bases, and 12 bases lay in between. This CDR3 contains 14 residues. CDR1 and CDR2 (germline): SGHRS, YFSETQ. Written as DNA, the CDR3 is TGCGCCAGCAGCTTGGGGAGCAGGGACCATGAGCAGTTCTTC. It is translated as CASSLGSRDHEQFF. The variable domain in full, completed from reference TRBV5-1 and TRBJ2-1, reads KAGVTQTPRYLIKTRGQQVTLSCSPISGHRSVSWYQQTPGQGLQFLFEYFSETQRNKGNFPGRFSGRQFSNSRSEMNVSTLELGDSALYLCASSLGSRDHEQFFGPGTRLTVL.

This clonotype showed up many times. This rearrangement joins TRBV18 to TRBJ2-4; D is tentatively TRBD1 or TRBD2 (5 bases each). From germline, CDR1 is KGHSH and CDR2 LQKENI. This CDR3 comprises 12 residues. The germline V and J ends were trimmed by 3 bases and 9 bases, with 9 bases remaining between them. CDR3 bases: TGTGCCAGCTCACCGCAGGGACGCATTCAGTACTTC. Residues: CASSPQGRIQYF.

This sequence joins TRBV12-3 or TRBV12-4 and TRBJ2-5, with 7 bases identical to TRBD2. V lost 3 bases and J lost 3; bases outside the gene matches: 7. CDR3 length equals 15 residues. CDR3 nucleotides: TGTGCCAGCAGTTTCGTCCCGGGGGGAGAAGAGACCCAGTACTTC. Encoded protein: CASSFVPGGEETQYF.

This clonotype was seen a few times. This chain uses TRBV12-3 or TRBV12-4 with TRBJ1-6, with D hard to call. V lost 2 bases and J 3 bases, leaving 11 bases between the germline ends. This CDR3 comprises 16 residues. This chain's CDR3 is CASSLFGGGYNSPLHF. The CDR3 DNA is TGTGCCAGCAGTTTATTCGGCGGCGGCTATAATTCACCCCTCCACTTT.

This clonotype has ten or more counts. J is TRBJ1-1 and V is TRBV10-3; D call uncertain. Per germline, CDR1 ENHRY and CDR2 SYGVKD. The CDR3 has 13 amino acids. The germline V and J ends were trimmed by 7 bases and 1 base, with 10 bases remaining between them. The CDR3 coding sequence is TGTGCCATCACTCAGACGGGGAACACTGAAGCTTTCTTT. Its protein is CAITQTGNTEAFF.

This clonotype was seen only a few times. V is TRBV10-3 and J is TRBJ2-1; the D gene is possibly TRBD2 (6 bases). V was shortened by 3 bases and J by 5 bases, with 14 bases between the two germline ends. In germline, CDR1 is ENHRY, CDR2 SYGVKD. The CDR3 runs 15 residues. The CDR3 DNA reads TGTGCCATCAGTGAAGGCCTAGCGCGCCACAATGAGCAGTTCTTC. Translating gives CAISEGLARHNEQFF.

The gene calls are TRBV27 and TRBJ2-5, with D tentatively TRBD2 (5 bases). Trimming shortened V by 3 bases and J by 0 bases, and 20 bases separated the two germline ends. CDR3 length: 18 amino acids. Germline CDR1 is MNHEY and CDR2 is SMNVEV (reference sequence). CDR3 in amino acids: CASSFWSSPKADQETQYF. DNA of the CDR3: TGTGCCAGCAGTTTCTGGTCTAGCCCCAAGGCGGACCAAGAGACCCAGTACTTC.

The chain couples TRBV5-1 to TRBJ1-6; D not certain. This CDR3 region has 14 residues. Germline V gives CDR1 SGHRS, CDR2 YFSETQ. Deletions cut 0 bases from V and 7 bases from J, with 8 bases between. Written as DNA, the CDR3 is TGCGCCAGCAGCTTGGGACACAGAAATTCACCCCTCCACTTT. It is translated as CASSLGHRNSPLHF.

J is TRBJ2-1 and V is TRBV20-1, with TRBD2 matching over 10 bases. CDR3 length: 16 amino acids. Germline V gene sequence: CDR1 DFQATT, CDR2 SNEGSKA (reference sequence). Trimming cost V 6 bases and J 7 bases; bases outside gene matches: 15. The CDR3 nucleotides read TGCAGTGCCACTAGACGGAGCGGGGGGGAAAGGAATGAGCAGTTCTTC. Its protein is CSATRRSGGERNEQFF.

This chain joins TRBV27 and TRBJ1-5, with 8 bases fitting TRBD1. V shed 8 bases, J shed 7 bases, and the junction held 13 bases outside the gene matches. This CDR3 region has 15 residues. Germline V gene data show CDR1 as MNHEY and CDR2 as SMNVEV (reference sequence). The DNA for the CDR3 is TGTGCCAGCTCCGGGACAGGAGAAGGACGACAGCCCCAGCATTTT. This gives the protein CASSGTGEGRQPQHF.